This passage covers 10 T cell receptor beta chains from one sample sequenced in a study of T cells in women clearing cervical HPV infection. Generated by immunoSEQ multiplex PCR, the TCRdb table keeps only in-frame clones and is missing some. This repertoire comprises some 46,000 clones; its ten largest clones make up about a third. The sample consisted of blood buffy coat. These receptors were collected from a woman aged 18-69 years with a cervical HPV16 infection that either progressed to CIN3+ or cleared (not recorded which).

With respect to this clone: With the read ending 3 residues before the CDR3 end, the germline J gene is used to fill in that end. This chain connects TRBV6-2 or TRBV6-3 to TRBJ2-7; the D gene is possibly TRBD2 (6 bases). Germline V lookup: CDR1 MNHEY, CDR2 SVGEGT. The CDR3 is made up of 13 amino acids. Trimming took 7 bases from V and 6 from J, leaving 16 bases between them. The CDR3 loop reads CASKRDSLSEQYF. The sequenced CDR3 bases are TGTGCCAGCAAAAGGGACTCTCTTTCCGAG.

CDR3 amino acids: CAWSRGGGQETQYF. CDR3 DNA (partial): TGTGCCTGGAGTCGGGGGGGAGGTCAAGAGACG. V usage is TRBV30 and J usage is TRBJ2-3; 8 bases map to TRBD2. Read coverage stops 3 residues before the CDR3 terminus; the germline J gene supplies the remainder. Germline V gives CDR1 GTSNPN, CDR2 SVGIG (reference sequence). The CDR3 loop spans 14 amino acids.

On this clone itself: The read is 3 residues too short to cover the CDR3 end, so that end is filled in from the germline J gene. The chain employs TRBV29-1 and TRBJ1-4; D not certain. Germline CDR1 reads SQVTM; CDR2 reads ANQGSEA. The V and J ends lost 0 bases and 8 bases respectively, with 4 bases between them. The length of the CDR3 is 11 residues. CDR3 residues: CSVEEGEKLFF. CDR3 bases read: TGCAGCGTTGAAGAGGGCGAAAAA.

To note about this clone: The DNA ends 3 residues before the CDR3 does, and the rest of the CDR3 is filled in from the germline J gene. The chain links TRBV29-1 to TRBJ1-4; D not resolved. The CDR3 spans 12 residues. Germline assignment: CDR1 SQVTM and CDR2 ANQGSEA. CDR3 loop: CSARGEGSPLFF. CDR3 bases read: TGCAGCGCCCGGGGAGAGGGCTCACCA. Filled out from reference TRBV29-1 and TRBJ1-4, the complete variable domain reads SAVISQKPSRDICQRGTSLTIQCQVDSQVTMMFWYRQQPGQSLTLIATANQGSEATYESGFVIDKFPISRPNLTFSTLTVSNMSPEDSSIYLCSARGEGSPLFFGSGTQLSVL.

A remark on this clone: The CDR3 goes on 3 residues after the read ends, and that part is filled in from the germline J gene. The genes are TRBV27 and TRBJ2-3; 12 bases fit TRBD2. The V and J ends lost 8 bases and 2 bases, in that order; junction bases with no gene match: 8. In germline, CDR1 is MNHEY, CDR2 SMNVEV (reference sequence). The CDR3 runs to 16 residues. The CDR3 loop is CASGRLAGANTDTQYF. The part of the CDR3 DNA that was read is TGTGCCAGCGGACGACTAGCGGGGGCCAACACAGATACG.

A word on this clone: Read sequence stops 3 residues before the CDR3 end, and the germline J gene provides the missing end. The chain employs TRBV5-1 and TRBJ2-5; D is ambiguous. Germline values: CDR1 SGHRS, CDR2 YFSETQ. This CDR3 has 12 amino acids. The germline V and J ends were trimmed by 5 bases and 2 bases, with 7 bases remaining between them. The CDR3 is CASRLDQETQYF. The DNA read from the CDR3 is TGCGCCAGCAGGTTAGATCAAGAGACC.

Comments on this clone: The read comes to an end 3 residues before the CDR3 does, leaving the germline J gene to fill in the end. The chain combines TRBV19 with TRBJ2-1, with TRBD2 matching 12 bases. Germline V CDR1 and CDR2: LNHDA, SQIVND (reference sequence). The V gene end was trimmed by 4 bases and the J gene end by 9 bases; junction bases not matched to a gene: 4. The CDR3 runs to 14 residues. The CDR3: CASSKLAGGLEQFF. Incomplete CDR3 DNA: TGTGCCAGTAGTAAGCTAGCGGGGGGGCTTGAG.

To note about this clone: The read terminates 3 residues before the CDR3 end, so the remaining end is supplied by the germline J gene. The genes are TRBV7-9 and TRBJ2-5; TRBD1 matches at 7 bases. The CDR3 totals 14 residues. J lost 5 bases, V lost 4 bases, and 7 bases had no gene match. Germline CDR1 reads SEHNR; CDR2 reads FQNEAQ (reference sequence). The CDR3 sequence: CASSSGTDVETQYF. The CDR3 bases that were read are TGTGCCAGCAGCTCCGGGACAGATGTCGAGACC. Combining the CDR3 with reference TRBV7-9 and TRBJ2-5 gives the whole variable domain DTGVSQNPRHKITKRGQNVTFRCDPISEHNRLYWYRQTLGQGPEFLTYFQNEAQLEKSRLLSDRFSAERPKGSFSTLEIQRTEQGDSAMYLCASSSGTDVETQYFGPGTRLLVL.

Concerning this clone itself: The sequence runs out 3 residues before the end of the CDR3; the remainder is reconstructed from the germline J gene. This chain connects TRBV18 to TRBJ1-2, with D possibly being TRBD1 (5 bases). Germline V lookup: CDR1 KGHSH, CDR2 LQKENI. This CDR3 spans 13 amino acids. CDR3 residues: CASSSGEDNDYTF. The CDR3 DNA, read in part, is TGTGCCAGCTCATCGGGAGAGGACAATGAC.

On this clone itself: The CDR3 end lies 3 residues beyond the end of the read and is filled in from the germline J gene. This chain links TRBV2 with TRBJ2-5; TRBD2 agrees at 9 bases. The CDR3 extends over 16 amino acids. Looked up from germline, CDR1 is SNHLY and CDR2 is FYNNEI. V lost 8 bases and J lost 7; bases outside the gene matches: 17. The CDR3 sequence: CASPRVGSGGLSTQYF. CDR3 DNA, as far as it was read: TGTGCCAGCCCCCGGGTGGGGAGCGGGGGGCTATCGACC.